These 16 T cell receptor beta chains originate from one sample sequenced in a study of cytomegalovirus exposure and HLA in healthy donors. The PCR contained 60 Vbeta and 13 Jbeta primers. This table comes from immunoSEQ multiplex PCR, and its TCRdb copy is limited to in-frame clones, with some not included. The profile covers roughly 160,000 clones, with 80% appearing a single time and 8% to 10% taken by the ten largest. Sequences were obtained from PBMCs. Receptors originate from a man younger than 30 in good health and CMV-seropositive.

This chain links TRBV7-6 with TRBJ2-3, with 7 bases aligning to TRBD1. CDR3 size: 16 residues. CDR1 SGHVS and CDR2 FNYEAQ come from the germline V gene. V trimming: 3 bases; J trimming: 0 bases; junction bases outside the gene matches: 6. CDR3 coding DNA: TGTGCCAGCAGCTTGGTTAAGACAGGGAGCACAGATACGCAGTATTTT. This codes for CASSLVKTGSTDTQYF.

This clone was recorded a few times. The CDR3 is CASSAGEYGYTF. CDR3 nucleotide sequence: TGTGCCAGCAGCGCAGGGGAATATGGCTACACCTTC. V and J are TRBV5-4 and TRBJ1-2; D may be TRBD1 (6 bases). The CDR3 contains 12 residues. V lost 4 bases, J lost 5 bases, and 9 bases lay in between. Germline lookup yields CDR1 SGHNT and CDR2 YYREEE (reference sequence).

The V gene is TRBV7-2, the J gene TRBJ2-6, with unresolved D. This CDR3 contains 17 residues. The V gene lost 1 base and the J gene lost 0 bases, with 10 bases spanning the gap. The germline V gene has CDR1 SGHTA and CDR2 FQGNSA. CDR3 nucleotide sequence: TGTGCCAGCAGCTTAGGGGCGCCTCACTCTGGGGCCAACGTCCTGACTTTC. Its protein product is CASSLGAPHSGANVLTF.

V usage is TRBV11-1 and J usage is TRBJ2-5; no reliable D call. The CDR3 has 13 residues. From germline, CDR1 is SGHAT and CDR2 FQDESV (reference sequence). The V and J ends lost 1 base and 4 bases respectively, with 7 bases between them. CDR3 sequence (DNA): TGTGCCAGCAGCTTAGGGGCCAGAGAGACCCAGTACTTC. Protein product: CASSLGARETQYF. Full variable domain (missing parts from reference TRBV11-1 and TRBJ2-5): EAEVAQSPRYKITEKSQAVAFWCDPISGHATLYWYRQILGQGPELLVQFQDESVVDDSQLPKDRFSAERLKGVDSTLKIQPAELGDSAMYLCASSLGARETQYFGPGTRLLVL.

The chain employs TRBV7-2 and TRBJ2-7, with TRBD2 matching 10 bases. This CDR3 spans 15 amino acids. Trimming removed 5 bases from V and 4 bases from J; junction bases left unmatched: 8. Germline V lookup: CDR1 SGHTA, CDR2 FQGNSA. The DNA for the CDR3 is TGTGCCAGCAGCCTTTCTAGCGGGGGCCCATACGAGCAGTACTTC. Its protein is CASSLSSGGPYEQYF.

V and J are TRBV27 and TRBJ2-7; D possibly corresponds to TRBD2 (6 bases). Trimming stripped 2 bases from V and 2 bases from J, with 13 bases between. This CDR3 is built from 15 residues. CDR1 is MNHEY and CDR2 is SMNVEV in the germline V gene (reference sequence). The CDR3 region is CASSLGGSGPYEQYF. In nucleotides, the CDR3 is TGTGCCAGCAGTTTAGGAGGGTCGGGGCCCTACGAGCAGTACTTC.

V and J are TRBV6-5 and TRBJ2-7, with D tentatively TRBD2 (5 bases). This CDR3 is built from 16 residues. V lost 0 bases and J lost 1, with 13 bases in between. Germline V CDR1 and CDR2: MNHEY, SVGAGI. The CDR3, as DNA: TGTGCCAGCAGTTACTCGAAACGGGAAAATTCCTACGAGCAGTACTTC. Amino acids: CASSYSKRENSYEQYF.

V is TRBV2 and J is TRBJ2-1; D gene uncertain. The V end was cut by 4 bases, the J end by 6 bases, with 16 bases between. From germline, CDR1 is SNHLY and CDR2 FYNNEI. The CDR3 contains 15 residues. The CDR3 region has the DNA TGTGCCAGCAGTGTCCGGCTAGACCAACTCAATGAGCAGTTCTTC. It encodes CASSVRLDQLNEQFF.

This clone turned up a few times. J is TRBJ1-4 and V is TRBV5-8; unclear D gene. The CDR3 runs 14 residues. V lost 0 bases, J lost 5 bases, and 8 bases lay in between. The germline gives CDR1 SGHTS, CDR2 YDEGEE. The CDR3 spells CASSLVTVNEKLFF. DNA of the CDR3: TGTGCCAGCAGCTTGGTTACTGTGAATGAAAAACTGTTTTTT.

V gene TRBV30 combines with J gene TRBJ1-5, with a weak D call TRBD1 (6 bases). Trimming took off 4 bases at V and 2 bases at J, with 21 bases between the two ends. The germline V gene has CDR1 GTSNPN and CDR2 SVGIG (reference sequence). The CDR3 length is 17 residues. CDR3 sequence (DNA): TGTGCCTGGACCCGTGGACAGCTGAGTTTGGGCAATCAGCCCCAGCATTTT. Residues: CAWTRGQLSLGNQPQHF.

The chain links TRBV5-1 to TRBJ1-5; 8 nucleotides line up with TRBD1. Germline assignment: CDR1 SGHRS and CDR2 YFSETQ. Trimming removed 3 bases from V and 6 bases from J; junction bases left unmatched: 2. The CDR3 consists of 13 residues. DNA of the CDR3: TGCGCCAGCAGCTCCACAGGGGGTCAGCCCCAGCATTTT. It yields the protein CASSSTGGQPQHF.

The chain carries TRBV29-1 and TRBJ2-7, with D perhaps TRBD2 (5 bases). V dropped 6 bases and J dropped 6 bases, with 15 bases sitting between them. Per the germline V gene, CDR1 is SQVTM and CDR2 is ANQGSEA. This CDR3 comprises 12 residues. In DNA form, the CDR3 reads TGCAGCGTCGGAGGACCCCGAGGCGAGCAGTACTTC. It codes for CSVGGPRGEQYF.

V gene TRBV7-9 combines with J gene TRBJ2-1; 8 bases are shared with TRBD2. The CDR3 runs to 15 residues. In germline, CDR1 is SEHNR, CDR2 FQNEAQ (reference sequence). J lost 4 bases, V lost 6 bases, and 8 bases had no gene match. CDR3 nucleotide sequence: TGTGCCAGCAGTTCCCCCGCTAGCGGGTACAATGAGCAGTTCTTC. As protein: CASSSPASGYNEQFF.

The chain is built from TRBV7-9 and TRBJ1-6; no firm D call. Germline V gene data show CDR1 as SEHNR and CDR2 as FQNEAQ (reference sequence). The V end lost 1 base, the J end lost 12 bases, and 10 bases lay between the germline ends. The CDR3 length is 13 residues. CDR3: CASSLVREVPLHF. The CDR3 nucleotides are TGTGCCAGCAGCTTAGTCCGGGAAGTACCCCTCCACTTT.

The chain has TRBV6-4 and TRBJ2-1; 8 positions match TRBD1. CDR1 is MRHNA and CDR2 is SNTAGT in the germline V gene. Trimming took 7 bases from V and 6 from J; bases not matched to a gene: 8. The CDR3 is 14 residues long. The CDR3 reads CASKVQGGSNEQFF. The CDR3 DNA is TGTGCCAGCAAAGTACAGGGGGGTAGCAATGAGCAGTTCTTC.

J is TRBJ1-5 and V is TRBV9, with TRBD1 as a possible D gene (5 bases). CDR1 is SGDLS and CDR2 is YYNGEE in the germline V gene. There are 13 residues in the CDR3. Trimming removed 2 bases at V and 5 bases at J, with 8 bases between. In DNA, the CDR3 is TGTGCCAGCAGCGTGACAGTTGATCAGCCCCAGCATTTT. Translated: CASSVTVDQPQHF.